This T cell receptor (beta chain) was captured in a study of STAT5B mutations in CD4+ large granular lymphocyte leukemia. For the study at large: Healthy donors showed HLA-associated enrichment of the CDR3 'QG' motif.

The assay was run at survey level. TCRdb keeps only in-frame clones here, not all; method: immunoSEQ multiplex PCR. The table has over 20,000 clones, under 90% seen once. Study conclusions and caveats: TRBV06-family usage was enriched in top patient clones (8/27) versus controls (2/35). The CD4+ versus CD8+ T-LGLL clonality difference may reflect limited sample size.

With 8 bases clipped from V and 5 bases from J, the junction kept 9 bases outside the gene matches. This CDR3 region has 15 residues. Germline V gives CDR1 LGHNA, CDR2 YNFKEQ. Worth noting for this clone: Its antigen is not identified.

The TCR was taken from a human donor in good health. The chain has TRBV4-2 and TRBJ2-1; 10 bases agree with TRBD1. Sequencing used CD4+ T cells from blood buffy coats. CDR3 DNA: TGTGCCAGCCGGATTGGGGGACAGGGGAACAATGAGCAGTTCTTC. This gives the protein CASRIGGQGNNEQFF.